This TCR beta chain was found in a study of cytomegalovirus exposure and HLA in healthy donors. CDR1 and CDR2 from the germline V gene are KGHSH and LQKENI. The CDR3 extends over 16 amino acids. This clone has just one count. In the PCR, 60 Vbeta and 13 Jbeta primers were used. The protocol was immunoSEQ multiplex PCR, while the TCRdb copy is restricted to in-frame clones and leaves out a portion. The sample lists under 70,000 clones, around 79% occurring once. The sample consisted of PBMCs. V is TRBV18 and J is TRBJ2-5; 8 bases line up with TRBD2. The J call may not be correct, given that the DNA end is closer to TRBJ2-7. This TCR came from a female donor in good health and CMV-seronegative. The CDR3 sequence: CASSPQGSGVFYEQYF. The CDR3 coding sequence is TGTGCCAGCTCACCTCAGGGTAGCGGGGTTTTCTACGAGCAGTACTTC.